A single sample gave rise to the 19 T cell receptor beta chains below, sequenced in a study of spatial heterogeneity in lung cancer. TCRdb re-called the 5' RACE reads with MiXCR, one entry per CDR3 protein. The profile shows about 3,500 distinct CDR3 sequences, roughly 5.3% of them singletons. Their antigen targets remain unknown. Broader study findings: Tumor mutation counts were tracked by expanded intratumoral alpha and beta TCR counts.

Specified time point: sample taken at primary tumor resection. The sample consisted of lung tumor tissue, taken at surgery. The receptor source for this set is a female donor with early-stage non-small cell lung cancer.

This clonotype was seen repeatedly, ten times or more. The rearrangement links TRBV4-1 to TRBJ1-2; the match to TRBD1 covers 7 bases. CDR3 length: 15 amino acids. V trimming: 5 bases; J trimming: 3 bases; junction bases outside the gene matches: 9. Germline-derived CDR1 and CDR2 are MGHRA and YSYEKL. CDR3 in amino acids: CASSFQPGGDYGYTF. The CDR3 DNA reads as TGCGCCAGCAGCTTCCAGCCAGGGGGGGACTATGGCTACACCTTC.

This clonotype is classed as medium-sized. The V gene is TRBV13, the J gene TRBJ2-7, with a weak D call TRBD1 (5 bases). This CDR3 is built from 17 residues. The V gene lost 0 bases and the J gene lost 0 bases, with 15 bases spanning the gap. From germline, CDR1 is PRHDT and CDR2 FYEKMQ (reference sequence). The CDR3 loop reads CASSLGPLGALSYEQYF. The CDR3 nucleotides are TGTGCCAGCAGCTTAGGACCCCTTGGGGCCCTCTCCTACGAGCAGTACTTC. Drawing the rest from reference TRBV13 and TRBJ2-7, the complete variable domain is AAGVIQSPRHLIKEKRETATLKCYPIPRHDTVYWYQQGPGQDPQFLISFYEKMQSDKGSIPDRFSAQQFSDYHSELNMSSLELGDSALYFCASSLGPLGALSYEQYFGPGTRLTVT.

This clonotype is categorized as medium-sized. The J gene is TRBJ2-5, the V gene TRBV20-1; TRBD2 agrees at 12 bases. Germline lookup yields CDR1 DFQATT and CDR2 SNEGSKA (reference sequence). The CDR3 length is 15 residues. V dropped 6 bases and J dropped 3; count of bases not matched to a gene: 8. The CDR3 protein is CSAPPSGGVKETQYF. The CDR3 DNA is TGCAGTGCCCCCCCTAGCGGGGGGGTAAAAGAGACCCAGTACTTC.

This clonotype was detected ten times or more. The CDR3 region has the DNA TGCAGCGTTCGGACGGAAGCCTACGAGCAGTACTTC. Amino acid sequence: CSVRTEAYEQYF. The J gene is TRBJ2-7, the V gene TRBV29-1; D uncertain. Germline CDR1 is SQVTM and CDR2 is ANQGSEA. The V end was cut by 5 bases, the J end by 2 bases, with 10 bases between. This CDR3 spans 12 amino acids.

The V call is TRBV6-6, the J call TRBJ1-1; D is possibly TRBD1 (5 bases). The CDR3 is 15 amino acids. Germline loops: CDR1 MNHNY, CDR2 SVGAGI (reference sequence). The ends were cut back, 2 bases at V and 5 bases at J, with 15 bases in the middle. CDR3 region: CASSYSQGVSTEAFF. In DNA, the CDR3 is TGTGCCAGCAGTTACAGCCAGGGCGTTTCTACTGAAGCTTTCTTT.

In this sample, this clonotype is medium-sized (0.01 to 0.1%). The genes are TRBV28 and TRBJ2-3, with D perhaps assigned TRBD1 or TRBD2 (5 bases each). This CDR3 comprises 17 residues. Trimming removed 3 bases from V and 3 bases from J, with 19 bases in between. The germline CDR1 and CDR2 sequences are MDHEN and SYDVKM. The CDR3 DNA reads TGTGCCAGCAGTTTTGGGCTGGTGGGGTGGGGGACAGATACGCAGTATTTT. This translates into CASSFGLVGWGTDTQYF.

This clonotype was recorded many times. The chain carries TRBV4-3 and TRBJ2-3; D perhaps matches TRBD1 (6 bases). CDR1 is LGHNA, CDR2 YSLEER, per germline. V dropped 2 bases and J dropped 1 base, with 13 bases sitting between them. The CDR3 is made up of 16 amino acids. The CDR3 region is CASSQYRASGTDTQYF. CDR3 nucleotide sequence: TGCGCCAGCAGCCAATACAGGGCTTCAGGCACAGATACGCAGTATTTT.

This clonotype was observed at least ten times. V is TRBV6-5 and J is TRBJ2-1; possibly TRBD2 for D (7 bases). Trimming removed 2 bases at V and 5 bases at J, with 16 bases between. The CDR3 length is 16 residues. CDR1 MNHEY and CDR2 SVGAGI come from the germline V gene. The CDR3 spells CASSYRGGRDDNEQFF. The DNA for the CDR3 is TGTGCCAGCAGTTACCGCGGGGGCAGGGATGACAATGAGCAGTTCTTC.

This clonotype counts as medium-sized. The chain joins TRBV29-1 to TRBJ2-5; 7 nucleotides line up with TRBD2. V trimming: 8 bases; J trimming: 6 bases; junction bases outside the gene matches: 9. Germline lookup yields CDR1 SQVTM and CDR2 ANQGSEA. CDR3 size: 12 residues. The CDR3 protein is CSSGEGPKTQYF. The CDR3 DNA reads as TGCAGCTCGGGGGAGGGCCCGAAGACCCAGTACTTC. The whole variable domain, filled in from reference TRBV29-1 and TRBJ2-5, reads SAVISQKPSRDICQRGTSLTIQCQVDSQVTMMFWYRQQPGQSLTLIATANQGSEATYESGFVIDKFPISRPNLTFSTLTVSNMSPEDSSIYLCSSGEGPKTQYFGPGTRLLVL.

This clonotype is labeled as medium-sized. The J gene is TRBJ2-2, the V gene TRBV7-9, with a weak D call TRBD2 (7 bases). The CDR3 extends over 16 amino acids. Germline CDR1 and CDR2: SEHNR and FQNEAQ (reference sequence). The V gene lost 5 bases and the J gene lost 3 bases, with 16 bases spanning the gap. CDR3 region: CASSQAGARDTGELFF. CDR3 in DNA: TGTGCCAGCAGCCAGGCGGGGGCGCGTGACACCGGGGAGCTGTTTTTT.

This clonotype occurred many times. The chain joins TRBV19 to TRBJ2-1, with 7 bases matching TRBD1. V shed 7 bases, J shed 1 base, and the junction held 10 bases outside the gene matches. This CDR3 has 16 residues. Germline V gene lookup returns CDR1 LNHDA and CDR2 SQIVND (reference sequence). CDR3 sequence (DNA): TGTGCCAGTAATACAAAAACAGGGGCGTCCTACAATGAGCAGTTCTTC. Protein: CASNTKTGASYNEQFF.

This clonotype has a count of ten or more. The rearrangement uses TRBV3-1 and TRBJ1-2, with D possibly matching TRBD1 (5 bases). With 6 bases removed from V and 1 base from J, the gap between germline ends came to 15 bases. CDR3 size: 15 residues. In germline, CDR1 is LGHDT, CDR2 YNNKEL (reference sequence). Here the CDR3 DNA reads TGTGCCAGCAGTCACTCGGGACGGTGTAACTATGGCTACACCTTC. Protein: CASSHSGRCNYGYTF. The variable domain in full, completed from reference TRBV3-1 and TRBJ1-2, reads DTAVSQTPKYLVTQMGNDKSIKCEQNLGHDTMYWYKQDSKKFLKIMFSYNNKELIINETVPNRFSPKSPDKAHLNLHINSLELGDSAVYFCASSHSGRCNYGYTFGSGTRLTVV.

This clonotype is labeled medium-sized. V is TRBV29-1 and J is TRBJ1-2, with D tentatively TRBD1 (6 bases). Germline V gene sequence: CDR1 SQVTM, CDR2 ANQGSEA. The CDR3 has 12 residues. Trimming removed 4 bases at V and 4 bases at J, with 10 bases between. The CDR3 nucleotides are TGCAGCGTTGGGGACAACGCCTATGGCTACACCTTC. Translation: CSVGDNAYGYTF.

In its sample, this clonotype was seen a few times. A much larger clone differs by one base, so this may be a read error. J is TRBJ1-5 and V is TRBV2, with a tentative D call TRBD1 (5 bases). The V gene's germline CDR1 is SNHLY and CDR2 FYNNEI. This CDR3 comprises 15 residues. The CDR3 sequence: CASREAGGSNQPQNF. The CDR3 DNA sequence: TGTGCCAGCAGGGAAGCCGGGGGTAGCAATCAGCCCCAGAATTTT.

This clonotype appeared many times. The V call is TRBV10-3, the J call TRBJ1-5; the D gene is possibly TRBD1 (5 bases). The V end was cut by 9 bases, the J end by 1 base, with 16 bases between. The CDR3 spans 15 residues. Germline V gene lookup returns CDR1 ENHRY and CDR2 SYGVKD. The CDR3 region is CAIARGVGSNQPQHF. CDR3 bases: TGTGCCATTGCCCGGGGGGTTGGAAGCAATCAGCCCCAGCATTTT.

By share, this clonotype ranks as medium-sized. The chain carries TRBV28 and TRBJ1-5, with 8 bases fitting TRBD1. CDR1 and CDR2 (germline): MDHEN, SYDVKM. V was pared by 3 bases and J by 6 bases, with 4 bases of the junction left unmatched. The CDR3 sequence is 14 residues long. As DNA, the CDR3 is TGTGCCAGCAGTTTCGGAACAGGGGGTCAGCCCCAGCATTTT. Its protein product is CASSFGTGGQPQHF.

This clonotype was counted ten times or more. V and J are TRBV10-3 and TRBJ1-2; D possibly corresponds to TRBD1 (6 bases). Germline-derived CDR1 and CDR2 are ENHRY and SYGVKD. The CDR3 is 14 amino acids. The V and J ends lost 3 bases and 4 bases respectively, with 12 bases between them. CDR3 sequence (DNA): TGTGCCATCAGTGAAACGGGAGGGGGCTATGGCTACACCTTC. Translating it yields CAISETGGGYGYTF.

This clonotype is termed medium-sized. The chain joins TRBV5-1 to TRBJ2-7; D call uncertain. This CDR3 has 14 amino acids. The germline V and J ends were trimmed by 1 base and 1 base, with 9 bases remaining between them. Germline V lookup: CDR1 SGHRS, CDR2 YFSETQ. DNA of the CDR3: TGCGCCAGCAGCTTGAATGTCAGATCCTACGAGCAGTACTTC. Its protein product is CASSLNVRSYEQYF.

By share, this clonotype ranks as medium-sized (0.01 to 0.1%). The chain joins TRBV7-9 to TRBJ1-2; 12 bases match TRBD1. The CDR3 contains 18 residues. The V segment lost 6 bases and the J segment 3 bases; nucleotides outside the gene matches: 14. Germline V lookup: CDR1 SEHNR, CDR2 FQNEAQ (reference sequence). The DNA for the CDR3 is TGTGCCAGCAGTTCGACGGGACAGGGGGCGCTTCGGGACTATGGCTACACCTTC. Protein product: CASSSTGQGALRDYGYTF. The variable domain in full, completed from reference TRBV7-9 and TRBJ1-2, reads DTGVSQNPRHKITKRGQNVTFRCDPISEHNRLYWYRQTLGQGPEFLTYFQNEAQLEKSRLLSDRFSAERPKGSFSTLEIQRTEQGDSAMYLCASSSTGQGALRDYGYTFGSGTRLTVV.